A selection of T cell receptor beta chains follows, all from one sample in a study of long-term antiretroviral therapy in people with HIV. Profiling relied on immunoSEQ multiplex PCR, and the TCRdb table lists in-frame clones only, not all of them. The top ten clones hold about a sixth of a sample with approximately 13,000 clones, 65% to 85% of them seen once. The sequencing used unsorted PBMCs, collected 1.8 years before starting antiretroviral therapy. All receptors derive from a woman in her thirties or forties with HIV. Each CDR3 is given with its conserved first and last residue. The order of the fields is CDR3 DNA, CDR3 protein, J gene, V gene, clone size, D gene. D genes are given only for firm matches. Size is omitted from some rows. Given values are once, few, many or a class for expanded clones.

TGTGCCAGCAGTTCTGGGTGGGAGGGGGGGAATACGCAGTATTTT | CASSSGWEGGNTQYF | TRBJ2-3 | TRBV6-1 | NA | NA
TGCGCCAGCAGCTCGACACCGAACACTGAAGCTTTCTTT | CASSSTPNTEAFF | TRBJ1-1 | TRBV5-1 | NA | NA
TGCGCCAGCAGTGGGTCGGGTGAACTCTACGAGCAGTACTTC | CASSGSGELYEQYF | TRBJ2-7 | TRBV5-1 | once | NA
TGTGCCAGCAGTTCACCCAGCACAGGGGGCGTGTACGAGCAGTACTTC | CASSSPSTGGVYEQYF | TRBJ2-7 | TRBV6-5 | NA | TRBD1
TGTGCCAGCAGTGAAAAGGCCCTACTTAAAGAGACCCAGTACTTC | CASSEKALLKETQYF | TRBJ2-5 | TRBV2 | once | NA
TGTGCCAGCAGTCTAGCGGGAGCCCGCAGCTACGAGCAGTACTTC | CASSLAGARSYEQYF | TRBJ2-7 | TRBV25-1 | NA | TRBD2
TGTGCCAGCAGCCATACCGGGACAGGGACCTACAATGAGCAGTTCTTC | CASSHTGTGTYNEQFF | TRBJ2-1 | TRBV7-9 | once | TRBD1
TGTGCCAGCTTCTGGACAGGTCAAGAGACCCAGTACTTC | CASFWTGQETQYF | TRBJ2-5 | TRBV18 | NA | TRBD1
TGCGCCAGCAGCCAAGATTACGAGCGGGGGGCCTACGAGCAGTACTTC | CASSQDYERGAYEQYF | TRBJ2-7 | TRBV4-1 | few | TRBD2
TGTGCCATCGGTGAAGGTCAGGGTCGCTTGAATGGCTACACCTTC | CAIGEGQGRLNGYTF | TRBJ1-2 | TRBV10-3 | NA | NA